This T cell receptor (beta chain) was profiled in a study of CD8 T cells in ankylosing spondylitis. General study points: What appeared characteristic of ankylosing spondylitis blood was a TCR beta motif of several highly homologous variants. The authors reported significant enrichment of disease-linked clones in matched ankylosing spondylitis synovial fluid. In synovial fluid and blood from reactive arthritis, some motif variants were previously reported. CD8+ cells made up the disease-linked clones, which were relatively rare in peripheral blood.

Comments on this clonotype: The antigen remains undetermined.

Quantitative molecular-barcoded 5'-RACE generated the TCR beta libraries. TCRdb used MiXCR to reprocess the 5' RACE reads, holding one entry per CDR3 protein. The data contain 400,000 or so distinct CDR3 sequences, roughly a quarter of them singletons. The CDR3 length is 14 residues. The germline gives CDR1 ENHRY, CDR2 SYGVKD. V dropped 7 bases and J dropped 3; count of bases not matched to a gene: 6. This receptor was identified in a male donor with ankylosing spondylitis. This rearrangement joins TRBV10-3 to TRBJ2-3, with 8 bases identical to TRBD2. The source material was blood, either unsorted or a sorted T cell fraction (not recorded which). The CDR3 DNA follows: TGTGCCATCATGCGTACTAGCGGAACAGATACGCAGTATTTT. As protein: CAIMRTSGTDTQYF.